This TCR beta chain was recovered during a study of neurological immune-mediated disorders. TCRdb re-called the 5' RACE reads through MiXCR, storing one row per CDR3 protein. The repertoire holds tens of thousands of distinct CDR3 sequences, with around 4.8% as singletons. Many counts were recorded for this clonotype. The CDR3 spans 15 residues. Looked up from germline, CDR1 is SEHNR and CDR2 is FQNEAQ (reference sequence). The V and J ends lost 5 bases and 4 bases, in that order; junction bases with no gene match: 9. This TCR was recovered from a young man in good health. Input material: CD4+ T cells from blood. The chain uses TRBV7-9 and TRBJ1-2, with 8 bases lining up with TRBD1. The CDR3 region has the DNA TGTGCCAGCAGCGCCCAGGGGGCGCCGAGCTATGGCTACACCTTC. Protein sequence: CASSAQGAPSYGYTF.